The subject of this entry is one TCR beta chain. This sample is drawn from a study of early stage breast cancer tumors. Profiling relied on immunoSEQ multiplex PCR, and the TCRdb table lists in-frame clones only, not all of them. The table lists approximately 7,400 clones, around 60% of them singletons. The sequenced material came from breast tumor tissue. The receptor was derived from a person aged 65 to 85 with breast cancer.

CDR3 DNA: TGTGCCAGCAGTCCGGTCGGGGGGGAGACCCAGTACTTC. Amino acid sequence: CASSPVGGETQYF. The chain combines TRBV4-2 with TRBJ2-5; 7 nucleotides line up with TRBD2. This CDR3 is 13 amino acids long. Trimming cost V 6 bases and J 5 bases; bases outside gene matches: 6. The germline CDR1 and CDR2 sequences are LGHNA and YNFKEQ.